This TCR beta chain was recovered during a study of blood T cell repertoires in COVID-19. Overall study: The United States, Italy and Spain provided the acute and convalescent COVID-19 samples. The cDNA or gDNA used as material had been derived from T cells, B-cell-depleted T cells, or PBMCs.

Individuals in the exposed group had encountered a COVID-19 case within 2 weeks preceding study entry. In the original processing: Scientists estimated how many nucleated cells there were by amplifying reference gene primers. Only in-frame clones appear in the TCRdb table, and some are missing; sequencing was by immunoSEQ multiplex PCR. Clone size and V and J calls were adopted from that table, with D and trimming inferred from the DNA. This table holds over 200,000 clones, approximately 88% found once. Trimming cost V 7 bases and J 2 bases, with 18 bases left between them. CDR1 is LNHDA, CDR2 SQIVND, per germline (reference sequence). The length of the CDR3 is 16 residues.

This clonotype originated in a woman aged 25-40 years who had been exposed to COVID-19. The sequenced material came from PBMCs or T cells enriched from blood (not recorded which). The chain carries TRBV19 and TRBJ1-5; the D gene is possibly TRBD1 (5 bases). DNA for the CDR3: TGTGCCAGTACAAAAAGGGGAGGGGTTGGCAATCAGCCCCAGCATTTT. Translating it yields CASTKRGGVGNQPQHF.